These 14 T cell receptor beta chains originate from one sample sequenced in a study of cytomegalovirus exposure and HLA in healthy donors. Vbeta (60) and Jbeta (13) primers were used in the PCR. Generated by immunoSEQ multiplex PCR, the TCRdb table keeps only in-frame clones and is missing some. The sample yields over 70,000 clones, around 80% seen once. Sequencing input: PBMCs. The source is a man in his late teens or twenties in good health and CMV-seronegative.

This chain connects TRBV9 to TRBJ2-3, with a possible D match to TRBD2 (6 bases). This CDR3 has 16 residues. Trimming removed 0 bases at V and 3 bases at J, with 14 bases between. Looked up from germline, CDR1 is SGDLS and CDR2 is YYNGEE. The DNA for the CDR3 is TGTGCCAGCAGCGTAGCAGCGGGCGATGGAACAGATACGCAGTATTTT. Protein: CASSVAAGDGTDTQYF.

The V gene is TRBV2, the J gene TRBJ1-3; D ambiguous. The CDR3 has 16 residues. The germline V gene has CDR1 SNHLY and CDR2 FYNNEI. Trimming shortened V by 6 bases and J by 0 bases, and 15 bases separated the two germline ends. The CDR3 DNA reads TGTGCCAGCAGCTCCCCAAGAGTTCTCTCTGGAAACACCATATATTTT. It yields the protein CASSSPRVLSGNTIYF.

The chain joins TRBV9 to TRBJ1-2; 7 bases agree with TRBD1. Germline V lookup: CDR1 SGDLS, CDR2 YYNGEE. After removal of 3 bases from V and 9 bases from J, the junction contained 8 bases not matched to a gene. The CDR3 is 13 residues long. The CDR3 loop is CASSEGRDSSYTF. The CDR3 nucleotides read TGTGCCAGCAGCGAAGGCCGGGACAGTAGCTACACCTTC.

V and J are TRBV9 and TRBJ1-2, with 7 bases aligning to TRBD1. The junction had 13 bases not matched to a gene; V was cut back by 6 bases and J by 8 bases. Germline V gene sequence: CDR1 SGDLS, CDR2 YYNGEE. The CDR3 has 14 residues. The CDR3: CASTRQGMSYGYTF. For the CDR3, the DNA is TGTGCCAGCACTAGACAGGGAATGAGCTACGGCTACACCTTC.

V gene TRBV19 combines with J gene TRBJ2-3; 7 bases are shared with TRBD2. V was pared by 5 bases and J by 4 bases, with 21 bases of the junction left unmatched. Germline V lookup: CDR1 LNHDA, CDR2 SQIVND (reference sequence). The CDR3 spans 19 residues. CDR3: CASSPRWVQLAPRADTQYF. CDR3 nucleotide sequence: TGTGCCAGTAGTCCCAGATGGGTCCAACTAGCGCCGAGGGCAGATACGCAGTATTTT.

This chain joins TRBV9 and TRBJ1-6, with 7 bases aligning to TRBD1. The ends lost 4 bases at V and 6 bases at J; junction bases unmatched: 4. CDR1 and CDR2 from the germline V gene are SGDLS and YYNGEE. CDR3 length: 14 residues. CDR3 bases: TGTGCCAGCAGCTCGCAGGGGGGTAATTCACCCCTCCACTTT. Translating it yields CASSSQGGNSPLHF. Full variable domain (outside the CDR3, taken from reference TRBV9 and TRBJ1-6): DSGVTQTPKHLITATGQRVTLRCSPRSGDLSVYWYQQSLDQGLQFLIQYYNGEERAKGNILERFSAQQFPDLHSELNLSSLELGDSALYFCASSSQGGNSPLHFGNGTRLTVT.

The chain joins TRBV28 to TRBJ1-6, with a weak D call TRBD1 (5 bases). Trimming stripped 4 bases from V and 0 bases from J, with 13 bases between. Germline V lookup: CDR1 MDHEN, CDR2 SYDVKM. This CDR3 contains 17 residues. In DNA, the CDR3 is TGTGCCAGCAGTTCGTCGGGGGGGTTCTCCTATAATTCACCCCTCCACTTT. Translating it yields CASSSSGGFSYNSPLHF.

The CDR3 region is CASSLGSGGGNTIYF. CDR3 sequence (DNA): TGTGCCAGCAGCTTAGGATCCGGGGGAGGAAACACCATATATTTT. V and J are TRBV7-6 and TRBJ1-3, with D maybe TRBD1 (5 bases). This CDR3 spans 15 amino acids. V shed 1 base and J shed 4 bases, with 11 bases lying between them. From germline, CDR1 is SGHVS and CDR2 FNYEAQ.

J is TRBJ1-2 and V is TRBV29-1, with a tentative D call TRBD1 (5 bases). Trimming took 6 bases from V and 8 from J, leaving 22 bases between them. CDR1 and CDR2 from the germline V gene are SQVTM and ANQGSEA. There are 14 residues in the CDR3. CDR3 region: CSVRGGGVGEGYTF. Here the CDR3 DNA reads TGCAGCGTACGCGGGGGAGGGGTCGGAGAAGGCTACACCTTC.

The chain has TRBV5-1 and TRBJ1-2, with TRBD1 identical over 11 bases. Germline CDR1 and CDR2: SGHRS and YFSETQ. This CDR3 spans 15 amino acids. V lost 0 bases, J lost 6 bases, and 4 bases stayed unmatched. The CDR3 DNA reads TGCGCCAGCAGCTTGGCCACGGACAGGGGGCATGGCTACACCTTC. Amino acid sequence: CASSLATDRGHGYTF.

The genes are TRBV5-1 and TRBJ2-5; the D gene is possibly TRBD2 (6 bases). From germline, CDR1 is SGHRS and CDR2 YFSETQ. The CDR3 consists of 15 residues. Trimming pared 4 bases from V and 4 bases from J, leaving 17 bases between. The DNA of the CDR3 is TGCGCCAGCAGCGAGCGAGTCGGGGGTAGAGAGACCCAGTACTTC. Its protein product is CASSERVGGRETQYF.

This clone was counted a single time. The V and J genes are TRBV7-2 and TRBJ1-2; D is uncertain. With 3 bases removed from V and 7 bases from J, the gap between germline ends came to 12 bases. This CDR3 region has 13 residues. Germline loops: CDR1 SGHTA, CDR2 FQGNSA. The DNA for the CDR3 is TGTGCCAGCAGCTTGGAGGGTCCGCGTGGCTACACCTTC. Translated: CASSLEGPRGYTF.

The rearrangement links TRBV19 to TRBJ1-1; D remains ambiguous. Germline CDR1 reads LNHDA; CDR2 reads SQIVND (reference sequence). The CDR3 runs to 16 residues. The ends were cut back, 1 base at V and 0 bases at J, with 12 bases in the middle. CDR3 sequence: CASSIVGGPVNTEAFF. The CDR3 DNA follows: TGTGCCAGTAGTATAGTCGGCGGGCCGGTGAACACTGAAGCTTTCTTT.

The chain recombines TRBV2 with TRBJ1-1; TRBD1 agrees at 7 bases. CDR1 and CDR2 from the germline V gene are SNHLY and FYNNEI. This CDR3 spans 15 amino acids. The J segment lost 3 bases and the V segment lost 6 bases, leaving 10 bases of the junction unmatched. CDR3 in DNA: TGTGCCAGCAGCGGACAGGTGGTTGAGGACACTGAAGCTTTCTTT. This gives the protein CASSGQVVEDTEAFF.